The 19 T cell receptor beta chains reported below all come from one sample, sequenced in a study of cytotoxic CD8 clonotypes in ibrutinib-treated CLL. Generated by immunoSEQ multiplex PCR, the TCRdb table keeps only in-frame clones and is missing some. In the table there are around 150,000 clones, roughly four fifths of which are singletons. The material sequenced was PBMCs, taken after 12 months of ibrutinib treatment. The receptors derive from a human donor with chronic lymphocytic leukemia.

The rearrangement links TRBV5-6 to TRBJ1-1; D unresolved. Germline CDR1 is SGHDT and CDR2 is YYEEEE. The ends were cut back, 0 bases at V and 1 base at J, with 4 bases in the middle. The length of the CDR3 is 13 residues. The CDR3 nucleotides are TGTGCCAGCAGCTTGGCAGGGAACACTGAAGCTTTCTTT. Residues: CASSLAGNTEAFF.

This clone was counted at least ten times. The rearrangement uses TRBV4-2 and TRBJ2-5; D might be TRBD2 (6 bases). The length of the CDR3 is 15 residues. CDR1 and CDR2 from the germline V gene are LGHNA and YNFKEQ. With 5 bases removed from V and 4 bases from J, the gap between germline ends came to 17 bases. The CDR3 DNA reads TGTGCCAGCAGCTCTAGGAGGGCCCAGGGAGAGACCCAGTACTTC. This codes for CASSSRRAQGETQYF.

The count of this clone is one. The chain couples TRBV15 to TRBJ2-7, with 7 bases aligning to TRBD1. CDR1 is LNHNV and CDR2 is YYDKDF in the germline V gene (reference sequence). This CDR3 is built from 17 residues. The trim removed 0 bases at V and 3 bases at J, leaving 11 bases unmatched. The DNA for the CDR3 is TGTGCCACCAGCAGAGATCGCCCCCCTACAGGGGACTACGAGCAGTACTTC. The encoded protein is CATSRDRPPTGDYEQYF.

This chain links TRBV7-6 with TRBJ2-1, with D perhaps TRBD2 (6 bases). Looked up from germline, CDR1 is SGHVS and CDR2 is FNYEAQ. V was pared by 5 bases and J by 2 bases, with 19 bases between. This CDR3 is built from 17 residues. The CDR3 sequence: CASSPRVAGTTYNEQFF. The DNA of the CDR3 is TGTGCCAGCAGCCCCCGGGTGGCGGGAACCACCTACAATGAGCAGTTCTTC.

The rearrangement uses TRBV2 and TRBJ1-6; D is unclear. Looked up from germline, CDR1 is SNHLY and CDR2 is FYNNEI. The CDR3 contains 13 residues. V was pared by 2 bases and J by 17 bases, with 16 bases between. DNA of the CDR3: TGTGCCAGCAGTGAACTGGGTGCCGCATCGGTCCACTTT. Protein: CASSELGAASVHF. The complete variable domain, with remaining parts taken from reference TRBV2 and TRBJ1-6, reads EPEVTQTPSHQVTQMGQEVILRCVPISNHLYFYWYRQILGQKVEFLVSFYNNEISEKSEIFDDQFSVERPDGSNFTLKIRSTKLEDSAMYFCASSELGAASVHFGNGTRLTVT.

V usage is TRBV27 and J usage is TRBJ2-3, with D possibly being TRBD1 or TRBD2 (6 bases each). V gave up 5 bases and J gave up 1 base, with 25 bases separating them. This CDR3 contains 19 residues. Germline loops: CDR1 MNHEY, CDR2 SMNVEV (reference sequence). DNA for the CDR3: TGTGCCAGCAGTAGAGAGGGGGGACTCGCGGGGACCCGCACAGATACGCAGTATTTT. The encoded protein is CASSREGGLAGTRTDTQYF.

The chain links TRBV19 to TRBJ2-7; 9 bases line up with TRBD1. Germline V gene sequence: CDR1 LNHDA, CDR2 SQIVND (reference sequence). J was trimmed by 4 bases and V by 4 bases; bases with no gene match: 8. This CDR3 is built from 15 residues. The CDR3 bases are TGTGCCAGTAGTAGAGAAACAGGGGGCGGATACGAGCAGTACTTC. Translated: CASSRETGGGYEQYF.

The CDR3 nucleotides are TGCAGCGCCCAACTCGGGGCCTATAATTCACCCCTCCACTTT. Translating it yields CSAQLGAYNSPLHF. The gene calls are TRBV29-1 and TRBJ1-6; D remains ambiguous. V was pared by 7 bases and J by 2 bases, with 12 bases between. Germline CDR1 is SQVTM and CDR2 is ANQGSEA. The CDR3 loop spans 14 amino acids.

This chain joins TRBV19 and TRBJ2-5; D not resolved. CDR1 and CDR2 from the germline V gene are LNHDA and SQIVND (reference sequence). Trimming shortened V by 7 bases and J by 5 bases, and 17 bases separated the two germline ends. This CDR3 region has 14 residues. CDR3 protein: CASKTDQSRETQYF. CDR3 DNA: TGTGCCAGTAAAACAGACCAATCTAGGGAGACCCAGTACTTC.

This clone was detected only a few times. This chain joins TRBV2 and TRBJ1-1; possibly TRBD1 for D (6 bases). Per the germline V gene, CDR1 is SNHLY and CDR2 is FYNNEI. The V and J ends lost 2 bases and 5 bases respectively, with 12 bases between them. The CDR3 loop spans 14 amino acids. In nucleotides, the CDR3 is TGTGCCAGCAGTGAACTACAGGGCAGGACTGAAGCTTTCTTT. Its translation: CASSELQGRTEAFF.

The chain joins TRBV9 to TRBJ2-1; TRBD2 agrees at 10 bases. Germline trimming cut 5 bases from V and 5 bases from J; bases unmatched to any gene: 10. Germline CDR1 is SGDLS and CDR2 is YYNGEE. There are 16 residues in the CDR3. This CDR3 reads CASSPRVLAGNNEQFF. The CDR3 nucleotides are TGTGCCAGCAGTCCTAGGGTACTAGCGGGGAACAATGAGCAGTTCTTC.

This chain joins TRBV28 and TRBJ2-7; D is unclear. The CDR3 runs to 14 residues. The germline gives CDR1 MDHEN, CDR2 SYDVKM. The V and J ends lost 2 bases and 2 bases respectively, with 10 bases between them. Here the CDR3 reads CASSLPLPPYEQYF. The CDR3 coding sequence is TGTGCCAGCAGTTTACCCCTGCCCCCCTACGAGCAGTACTTC.

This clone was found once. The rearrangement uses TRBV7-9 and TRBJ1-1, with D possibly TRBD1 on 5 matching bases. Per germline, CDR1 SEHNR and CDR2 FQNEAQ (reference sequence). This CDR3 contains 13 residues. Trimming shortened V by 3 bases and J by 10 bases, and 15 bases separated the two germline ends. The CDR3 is CASSLDTPGVAFF. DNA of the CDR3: TGTGCCAGCAGCTTGGACACCCCGGGAGTAGCTTTCTTT.

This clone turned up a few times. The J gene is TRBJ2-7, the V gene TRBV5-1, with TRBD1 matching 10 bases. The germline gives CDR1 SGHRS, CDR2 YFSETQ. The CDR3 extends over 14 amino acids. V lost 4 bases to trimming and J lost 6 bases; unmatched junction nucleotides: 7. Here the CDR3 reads CASSPGTGAREQYF. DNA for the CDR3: TGCGCCAGCAGCCCCGGGACAGGGGCGCGCGAGCAGTACTTC.

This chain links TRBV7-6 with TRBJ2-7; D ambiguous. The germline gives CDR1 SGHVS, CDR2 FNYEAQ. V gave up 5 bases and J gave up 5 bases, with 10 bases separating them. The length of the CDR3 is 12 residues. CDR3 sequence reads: CASSPHSHEQYF. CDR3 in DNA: TGTGCCAGCAGCCCTCACTCGCACGAGCAGTACTTC.

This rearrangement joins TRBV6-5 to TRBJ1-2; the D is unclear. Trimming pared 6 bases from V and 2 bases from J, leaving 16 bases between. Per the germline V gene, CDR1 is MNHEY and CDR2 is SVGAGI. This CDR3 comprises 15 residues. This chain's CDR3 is CASSFSGGGNYGYTF. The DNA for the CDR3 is TGTGCCAGCAGCTTCTCTGGCGGAGGGAACTATGGCTACACCTTC.

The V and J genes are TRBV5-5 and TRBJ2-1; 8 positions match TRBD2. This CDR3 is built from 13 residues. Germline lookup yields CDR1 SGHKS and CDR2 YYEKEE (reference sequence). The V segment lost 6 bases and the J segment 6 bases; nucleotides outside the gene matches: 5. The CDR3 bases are TGTGCCAGCACGGGTCGGGGGGGCAATGAGCAGTTCTTC. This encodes CASTGRGGNEQFF. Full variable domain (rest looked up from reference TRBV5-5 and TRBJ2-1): DAGVTQSPTHLIKTRGQQVTLRCSPISGHKSVSWYQQVLGQGPQFIFQYYEKEERGRGNFPDRFSARQFPNYSSELNVNALLLGDSALYLCASTGRGGNEQFFGPGTRLTVL.

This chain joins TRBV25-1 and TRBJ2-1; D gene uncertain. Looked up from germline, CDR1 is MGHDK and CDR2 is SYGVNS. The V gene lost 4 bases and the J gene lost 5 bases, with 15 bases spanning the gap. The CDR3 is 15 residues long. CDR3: CASSAYRAPDNEQFF. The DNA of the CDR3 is TGTGCCAGCAGTGCCTACCGCGCCCCTGACAATGAGCAGTTCTTC.

The CDR3 reads CASSPRTVGNYGYTF. The CDR3 DNA reads as TGTGCCAGTAGTCCACGGACAGTTGGGAACTATGGCTACACCTTC. This chain links TRBV19 with TRBJ1-2; tentative D call: TRBD1 (6 bases). CDR1 and CDR2 from the germline V gene are LNHDA and SQIVND (reference sequence). V was shortened by 5 bases and J by 2 bases, with 15 bases between the two germline ends. The CDR3 runs 15 residues. The whole variable domain, remainder taken from reference TRBV19 and TRBJ1-2, is DGGITQSPKYLFRKEGQNVTLSCEQNLNHDAMYWYRQDPGQGLRLIYYSQIVNDFQKGDIAEGYSVSREKKESFPLTVTSAQKNPTAFYLCASSPRTVGNYGYTFGSGTRLTVV.